Given below is one TCR beta chain in context. Measured with immunoSEQ multiplex PCR; TCRdb has only the in-frame clones, and not every one. The table includes tens of thousands of clones, 80% to 95% detected once. This specimen comes from a study of a mutant IDH1 vaccine in newly diagnosed glioma. Overall study context: Sex distribution of treated patients was around 62% male and roughly 38% female; mean age was around 40 years. Patients previously underwent radiotherapy, temozolomide, or both, and most underwent both.

The sample's time point: baseline, week 1 (first vaccination visit). Treatment: pre-vaccination baseline after standard-of-care therapy. The receptor's source is a man aged 25 to 40 with glioma. Sequencing used PBMCs, obtained from a glioma patient treated with radiotherapy, temozolomide or both.

As DNA, the CDR3 is TGTGCCTGTCCCACAGGCGGTTATGGCTACACCTTC. This translates into CACPTGGYGYTF. The rearrangement joins TRBV30 to TRBJ1-2; D perhaps matches TRBD1 (5 bases). Per germline, CDR1 GTSNPN and CDR2 SVGIG (reference sequence). The V end was cut by 6 bases, the J end by 5 bases, with 13 bases between. CDR3 length equals 12 residues.